The rows below give T cell receptor beta chains drawn from one sample of a study of blood T cell repertoires in COVID-19. The table came from immunoSEQ multiplex PCR; TCRdb's copy has only in-frame clones and leaves some out. Altogether some 250,000 clones are present, roughly 83% being singletons, with the ten largest covering approximately 13%. The sequencing input was peripheral blood. Source of these receptors: a man at least 80 years old with acute or convalescent COVID-19. CDR3s include the opening cysteine and the closing phenylalanine or tryptophan. The D gene is left open where the match is weak. Clone size, where shown, is once, few, many, or a class for clones that have expanded.

v_gene	abundance	d_gene	j_gene	len	CDR3aa	CDR3nt
TRBV4-1	.	.	TRBJ1-3	15	CASSQVWGIGNTIYF	TGCGCCAGCAGCCAAGTCTGGGGCATAGGAAACACCATATATTTT
TRBV7-8	.	.	TRBJ1-3	15	CASSSRRAAGNTIYF	TGTGCCAGCAGCTCCAGACGAGCGGCTGGAAACACCATATATTTT
TRBV3-1/TRBV3-2	.	.	TRBJ1-5	14	CASSQGRGYQPQHF	TGTGCCAGCAGCCAAGGACGGGGATATCAGCCCCAGCATTTT
TRBV18	.	TRBD1	TRBJ1-2	18	CASSPTTGQGVKNYGYTF	TGTGCCAGCTCACCCACCACGGGACAGGGGGTTAAAAACTATGGCTACACCTTC
TRBV5-8	.	TRBD1	TRBJ2-7	15	CASSLAGTEAYEQYF	TGTGCCAGCAGCTTGGCCGGGACAGAAGCCTACGAGCAGTACTTC
TRBV6-5	.	TRBD1	TRBJ1-2	15	CASSSRSGTEGGYTF	TGTGCCAGCAGTAGCCGCTCCGGGACAGAAGGTGGCTACACCTTC
TRBV4-1	.	.	TRBJ2-7	14	CASSSGGSLGEQYF	TGCGCCAGCAGTTCCGGGGGTTCTCTTGGGGAGCAGTACTTC
TRBV6-5	.	TRBD1	TRBJ1-1	15	CASRYGGTGSTEAFF	TGTGCCAGCAGGTACGGGGGGACAGGGTCCACTGAAGCTTTCTTT
TRBV9	.	TRBD2	TRBJ2-1	16	CASSVAQGGPGNEQFF	TGTGCCAGCAGCGTAGCTCAGGGAGGGCCGGGCAATGAGCAGTTCTTC
TRBV7-2	.	.	TRBJ2-7	13	CASSNTRGGEQYF	TGTGCCAGCAGTAATACCAGGGGTGGGGAGCAGTACTTC
TRBV5-1	.	.	TRBJ2-7	15	CASSLGAANSYEQYF	TGCGCCAGCAGCTTGGGAGCGGCGAACTCCTACGAGCAGTACTTC
TRBV3-1/TRBV3-2	.	.	TRBJ1-4	17	CASSPELRIRGNEKLFF	TGTGCCAGCAGCCCTGAGCTTCGAATTCGCGGTAATGAAAAACTGTTTTTT
TRBV6-6	.	.	TRBJ1-1	14	CASSYSGGGTEAFF	TGTGCCAGCAGTTATAGCGGCGGAGGTACTGAAGCTTTCTTT
TRBV27	.	TRBD2	TRBJ2-5	14	CASRSSGRGETQYF	TGTGCCAGCAGATCTAGCGGGAGAGGCGAGACCCAGTACTTC
TRBV28	once	.	TRBJ1-2	11	CASHFNYGYTF	TGTGCCAGCCATTTTAACTATGGCTACACCTTC
TRBV12-3/TRBV12-4	few	TRBD1	TRBJ1-2	13	CASRGQGYYGYTF	TGTGCCAGCAGGGGACAGGGTTACTATGGCTACACCTTC
TRBV4-1	.	TRBD1	TRBJ2-1	19	CASSQDRAKTGGSYNEQFF	TGCGCCAGCAGCCAAGATAGGGCGAAGACAGGGGGCTCCTACAATGAGCAGTTCTTC
TRBV28	.	TRBD1	TRBJ1-1	17	CASSPSGQGSGGTEAFF	TGTGCCAGCAGTCCCTCCGGACAGGGGTCAGGAGGCACTGAAGCTTTCTTT
TRBV12-3/TRBV12-4	.	.	TRBJ1-2	12	CASSLPGVGYTF	TGTGCCAGCAGTTTACCAGGGGTTGGCTACACCTTC
TRBV28	.	.	TRBJ1-6	12	CASSSEVSPLHF	TGTGCCAGCAGTTCCGAGGTTTCACCCCTCCACTTT
TRBV4-1	.	.	TRBJ1-6	13	CASSQGQNSPLHF	TGCGCCAGCAGCCAAGGACAGAATTCACCCCTCCACTTT
TRBV5-1	.	.	TRBJ1-3	14	CASYDSLSGNTIYF	TGCGCCAGCTATGACAGCCTCTCTGGAAACACCATATATTTT
TRBV20-1	.	.	TRBJ1-4	10	CSAPREKLFF	TGCAGTGCTCCACGGGAAAAACTGTTTTTT
TRBV3-1/TRBV3-2	.	TRBD2	TRBJ2-1	16	CASSQERLAAYNEQFF	TGTGCCAGCAGCCAAGAACGGCTAGCGGCATACAATGAGCAGTTCTTC
TRBV29-1	.	TRBD1	TRBJ2-1	14	CSAQDRGGYNEQFF	TGCAGCGCCCAGGACAGGGGGGGATACAATGAGCAGTTCTTC
TRBV7-8	.	.	TRBJ1-5	13	CASSIQRNQPQHF	TGTGCCAGCAGCATCCAGAGGAATCAGCCCCAGCATTTT
TRBV12-3/TRBV12-4	.	TRBD1	TRBJ2-3	13	CASSLQGTDTQYF	TGTGCCAGCAGCCTACAGGGGACAGATACGCAGTATTTT
TRBV29-1	.	TRBD1	TRBJ1-2	15	CSAAGGQGFLYGYTF	TGCAGCGCTGCCGGGGGACAGGGATTTCTCTATGGCTACACCTTC
TRBV5-1	once	.	TRBJ2-1	15	CASSLVAPAYNEQFF	TGCGCCAGCAGCTTGGTAGCGCCAGCCTACAATGAGCAGTTCTTC
TRBV5-1	.	TRBD1	TRBJ1-1	12	CASSNRDREAFF	TGCGCCAGCAGCAACCGGGACAGGGAAGCTTTCTTT
TRBV7-8	.	.	TRBJ2-7	15	CASSRRGGRSYEQYF	TGTGCCAGCAGCCGGAGGGGGGGCCGCTCCTACGAGCAGTACTTC
TRBV9	.	TRBD1	TRBJ1-4	15	CASSAYRGVGEKLFF	TGTGCCAGCAGCGCCTACAGGGGGGTGGGTGAAAAACTGTTTTTT
TRBV4-1	.	.	TRBJ1-3	14	CASSQGRFGNTIYF	TGCGCCAGCAGCCAAGGCCGGTTTGGAAACACCATATATTTT
TRBV28	once	TRBD1	TRBJ1-6	14	CASSLRDSVRPLHF	TGTGCCAGCAGTTTGCGGGACAGCGTTAGGCCCCTCCACTTT
TRBV7-9	.	TRBD2	TRBJ2-3	16	CASSSRTSGLTDTQYF	TGTGCCAGCAGCTCAAGGACTAGCGGGTTAACAGATACGCAGTATTTT
TRBV6-5	.	TRBD1	TRBJ1-5	15	CASRLTGVSNQPQHF	TGTGCCAGCAGGCTGACAGGGGTTAGCAATCAGCCCCAGCATTTT
TRBV5-6	.	.	TRBJ2-3	14	CASSLQQGADTQYF	TGTGCCAGCAGCTTACAACAGGGTGCTGATACGCAGTATTTT
TRBV2	.	TRBD2	TRBJ2-1	15	CASSEGLAGMSEQFF	TGTGCCAGCAGTGAAGGACTAGCGGGAATGTCTGAGCAGTTCTTC
TRBV6-5	.	TRBD1	TRBJ2-1	15	CASRVTGVSYNEQFF	TGTGCCAGCAGGGTGACAGGGGTCTCCTACAATGAGCAGTTCTTC
TRBV6-5	.	.	TRBJ1-2	13	CASRYTRGDGYTF	TGTGCCAGCAGGTACACCCGGGGGGATGGCTACACCTTC
TRBV29-1	.	TRBD1	TRBJ2-7	13	CSVEGQGGAEQYF	TGCAGCGTTGAGGGACAGGGAGGAGCCGAGCAGTACTTC
TRBV3-1/TRBV3-2	.	TRBD1	TRBJ1-2	15	CASSQQQGRNYGYTF	TGTGCCAGCAGCCAACAACAGGGGAGGAACTATGGCTACACCTTC
TRBV21-1	.	.	TRBJ1-5	16	CASSKRGGIGDQPQHF	TGTGCCAGCAGCAAACGGGGAGGGATAGGGGATCAGCCCCAGCATTTT
TRBV28	.	.	TRBJ1-4	15	CASSSDRGTNEKLFF	TGTGCCAGCAGTTCAGACCGCGGGACTAATGAAAAACTGTTTTTT
TRBV5-6	.	TRBD1	TRBJ1-2	13	CASSWTGAYGYTF	TGTGCCAGCAGCTGGACAGGGGCCTATGGCTACACCTTC
TRBV7-8	.	.	TRBJ2-3	14	CASSQQGGTDTQYF	TGTGCCAGCAGCCAACAGGGTGGGACAGATACGCAGTATTTT
TRBV2	.	TRBD2	TRBJ2-3	17	CASSPLGGESRGNTQYF	TGTGCCAGCAGTCCCCTTGGGGGGGAGTCCCGGGGGAATACGCAGTATTTT
TRBV6-5	.	TRBD2	TRBJ2-3	15	CASQVGGGPTDTQYF	TGTGCCAGCCAAGTGGGCGGGGGGCCCACAGATACGCAGTATTTT